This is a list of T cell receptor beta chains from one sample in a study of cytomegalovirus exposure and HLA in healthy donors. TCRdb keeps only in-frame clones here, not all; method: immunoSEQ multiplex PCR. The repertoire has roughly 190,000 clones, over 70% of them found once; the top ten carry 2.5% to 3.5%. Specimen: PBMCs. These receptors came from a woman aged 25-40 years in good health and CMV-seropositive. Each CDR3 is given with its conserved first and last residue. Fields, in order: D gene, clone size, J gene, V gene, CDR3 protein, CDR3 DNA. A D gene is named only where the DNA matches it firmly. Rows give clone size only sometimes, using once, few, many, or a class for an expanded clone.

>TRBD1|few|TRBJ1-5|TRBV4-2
CASSQDSGQGLSQHF
TGTGCCAGCAGCCAAGATTCAGGACAGGGGCTATCCCAGCATTTT
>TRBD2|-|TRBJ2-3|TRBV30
CAWNSSGMTDTQYF
TGTGCCTGGAACTCTAGCGGGATGACAGATACGCAGTATTTT
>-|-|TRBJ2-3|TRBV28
CASSFGVAGRTDTQYF
TGTGCCAGCAGTTTTGGAGTTGCGGGCCGCACAGATACGCAGTATTTT
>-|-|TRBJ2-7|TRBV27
CASSSQSYEQYF
TGTGCCAGCAGTTCACAGAGCTACGAGCAGTACTTC
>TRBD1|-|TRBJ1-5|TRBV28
CASSDRGEGSNQPQHF
TGTGCCAGCAGTGACAGGGGCGAGGGAAGCAATCAGCCCCAGCATTTT
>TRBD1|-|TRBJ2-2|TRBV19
CASSPTGGLVTGELFF
TGTGCCAGTAGCCCAACAGGGGGCCTCGTCACCGGGGAGCTGTTTTTT
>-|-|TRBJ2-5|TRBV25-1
CASKGHGETQYF
TGTGCCAGCAAGGGACATGGGGAGACCCAGTACTTC
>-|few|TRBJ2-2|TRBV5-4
CASSLGWTNTGELFF
TGTGCCAGCAGCTTGGGGTGGACAAACACCGGGGAGCTGTTTTTT
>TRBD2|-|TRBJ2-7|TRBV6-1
CASSDGGGLSYEQYF
TGTGCCAGCAGTGATGGCGGGGGACTCTCCTACGAGCAGTACTTC
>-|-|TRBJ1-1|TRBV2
CASKTGPELAEAFF
TGTGCCAGCAAGACAGGCCCCGAGCTGGCTGAAGCTTTCTTT
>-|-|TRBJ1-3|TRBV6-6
CASSYPTVSGNTIYF
TGTGCCAGCAGTTACCCCACAGTCTCTGGAAACACCATATATTTT
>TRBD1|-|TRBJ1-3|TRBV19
CASTFTGATGNTIYF
TGTGCCAGTACCTTTACAGGGGCCACTGGAAACACCATATATTTT
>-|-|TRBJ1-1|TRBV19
CATTSEDGMNTEAFF
TGTGCCACCACCTCGGAGGACGGAATGAACACTGAAGCTTTCTTT
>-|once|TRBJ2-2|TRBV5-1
CASSLGPDRDSRANTGELFF
TGCGCCAGCAGCTTGGGCCCAGACAGGGACTCGAGAGCGAACACCGGGGAGCTGTTTTTT
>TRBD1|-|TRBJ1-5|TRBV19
CATKQGQGERQPQHF
TGTGCCACCAAACAAGGACAGGGTGAGCGTCAGCCCCAGCATTTT
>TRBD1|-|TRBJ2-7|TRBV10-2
CASTRQGPEQYF
TGCGCCAGCACGAGACAGGGTCCCGAGCAGTACTTC
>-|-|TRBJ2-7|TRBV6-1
CASRADVAQGYEQYF
TGTGCCAGCAGGGCGGACGTGGCGCAGGGCTACGAGCAGTACTTC
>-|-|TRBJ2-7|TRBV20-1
CSAPQGYEQYF
TGCAGTGCTCCACAGGGCTACGAGCAGTACTTC
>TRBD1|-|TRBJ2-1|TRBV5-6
CASSLTGDYNEQFF
TGTGCCAGCAGCTTAACAGGGGATTACAATGAGCAGTTCTTC
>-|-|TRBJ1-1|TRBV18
CASSPFGQTMNTEAFF
TGTGCCAGCTCACCCTTCGGACAGACAATGAACACTGAAGCTTTCTTT
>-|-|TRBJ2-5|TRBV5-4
CASSNVSGKTQYF
TGTGCCAGCAGCAACGTGTCAGGAAAGACCCAGTACTTC
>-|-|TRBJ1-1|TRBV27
CASSLTANTEAFF
TGTGCCAGCAGTTTGACAGCGAACACTGAAGCTTTCTTT
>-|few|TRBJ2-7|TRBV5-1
CASSRFGGRASDYEQYF
TGCGCCAGCAGCCGCTTTGGGGGACGGGCTAGCGATTACGAGCAGTACTTC
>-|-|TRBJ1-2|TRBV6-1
CASSEAGITNYGYTF
TGTGCCAGCAGTGAAGCTGGCATCACTAACTATGGCTACACCTTC
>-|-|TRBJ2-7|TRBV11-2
CASSLVSDSYEQYF
TGTGCCAGCAGCTTAGTCAGCGACTCCTACGAGCAGTACTTC
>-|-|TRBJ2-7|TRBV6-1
CASSQIYEQYF
TGTGCCAGCAGTCAGATTTACGAGCAGTACTTC
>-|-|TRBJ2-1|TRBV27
CASSWVGGNEQFF
TGTGCCAGCAGTTGGGTGGGGGGCAATGAGCAGTTCTTC
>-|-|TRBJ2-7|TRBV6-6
CASAKVDWSSYEQYF
TGTGCCAGCGCTAAGGTGGACTGGAGCTCCTACGAGCAGTACTTC
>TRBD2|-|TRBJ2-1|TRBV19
CASSIQASGSYNEQFF
TGTGCCAGTAGTATACAAGCCAGCGGGAGTTACAATGAGCAGTTCTTC
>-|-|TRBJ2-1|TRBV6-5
CASSYSPSARGFF
TGTGCCAGCAGTTACTCACCTAGCGCGAGGGGGTTCTTC
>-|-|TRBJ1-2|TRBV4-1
CASSDPTATYFSNYGYTF
TGCGCCAGCAGTGATCCGACAGCAACGTATTTCTCTAACTATGGCTACACCTTC
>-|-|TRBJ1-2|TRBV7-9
CASSPTPQGPNYGYTF
TGTGCCAGCAGCCCTACACCCCAGGGGCCTAACTATGGCTACACCTTC
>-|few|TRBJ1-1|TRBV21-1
CASSIIRAPEAFF
TGTGCCAGCAGCATCATCAGGGCACCTGAAGCTTTCTTT
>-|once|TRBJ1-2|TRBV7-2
CASSSLGGGNGYTF
TGTGCCAGCAGCTCCCTCGGGGGGGGTAATGGCTACACCTTC
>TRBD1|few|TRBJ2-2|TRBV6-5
CASSEGQETGELFF
TGTGCCAGCAGTGAAGGACAGGAGACCGGGGAGCTGTTTTTT
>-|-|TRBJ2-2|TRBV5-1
CASTRPSANTGELFF
TGCGCCAGCACGAGGCCGAGCGCGAACACCGGGGAGCTGTTTTTT
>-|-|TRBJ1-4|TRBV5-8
CASRREAEKLFF
TGTGCCAGCAGGCGAGAGGCGGAAAAACTGTTTTTT
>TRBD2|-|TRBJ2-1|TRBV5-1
CASSFGGGSYNEQFF
TGCGCCAGCAGCTTCGGCGGGGGCTCCTACAATGAGCAGTTCTTC
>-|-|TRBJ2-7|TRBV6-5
CASSYADRDEQYF
TGTGCCAGCAGTTACGCGGACAGAGACGAGCAGTACTTC
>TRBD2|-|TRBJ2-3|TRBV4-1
CASSQEGGRGADTQYF
TGCGCCAGCAGCCAAGAAGGCGGGAGGGGCGCAGATACGCAGTATTTT
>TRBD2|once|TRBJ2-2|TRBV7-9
CASSSWERDQTGELFF
TGTGCCAGCAGCTCCTGGGAGCGGGATCAAACCGGGGAGCTGTTTTTT
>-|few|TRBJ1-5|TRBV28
CASSFGRAHQPQHF
TGTGCCAGCAGTTTTGGCAGGGCCCATCAGCCCCAGCATTTT
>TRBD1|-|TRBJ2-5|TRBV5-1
CASSRRQGETQYF
TGCGCCAGCAGCCGTCGACAGGGGGAGACCCAGTACTTC
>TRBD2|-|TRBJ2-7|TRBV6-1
CASSEESSGTHEQYF
TGTGCCAGCAGTGAAGAGTCTAGCGGGACCCACGAGCAGTACTTC
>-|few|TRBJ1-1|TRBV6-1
CASSRQVNTEAFF
TGTGCCAGCAGCCGACAGGTGAACACTGAAGCTTTCTTT